A single sample gave rise to the 26 T cell receptor beta chains below, sequenced in a study of cytomegalovirus exposure and HLA in healthy donors (dated 2017 in TCRdb). The library was made by the immunoSEQ multiplex PCR assay. The multiplex PCR relied on a mix of 60 forward primers for TCR Vbeta segments and 13 reverse primers for TCR Jbeta segments. TCRdb's version of the immuneACCESS table is confined to in-frame rearrangements and falls short of the full clone set. An unresolved V gene accounts for under half of the shortfall where checked; the remainder is of unknown origin. The sample data list around 140,000 clones, and approximately 79% of these were observed just once. Under 3.5% of the sample belongs to the ten largest clones. Sequencing input: PBMCs. These receptors all come from a woman aged 30 to 39 in good health and CMV-seronegative.

Only one count was recorded for this clone. The chain joins TRBV4-3 to TRBJ1-2; weak D call: TRBD1 (5 bases). Germline V gives CDR1 LGHNA, CDR2 YSLEER. The CDR3 runs to 15 residues. Trimming took 0 bases from V and 8 from J, leaving 16 bases between them. The CDR3, as DNA: TGCGCCAGCAGCCAAGACTTAGACAGTCCTTTGGGCTACACCTTC. Residues: CASSQDLDSPLGYTF.

The J gene is TRBJ1-2, the V gene TRBV5-4; 8 nucleotides line up with TRBD1. V shed 4 bases and J 4 bases; nucleotides not matched to a gene: 3. Germline CDR1 SGHNT, CDR2 YYREEE (reference sequence). CDR3 length: 13 residues. The CDR3 loop is CASSKTGGYGYTF. The CDR3 coding sequence is TGTGCCAGCAGCAAAACAGGGGGCTATGGCTACACCTTC.

This clone has a handful of counts. The genes are TRBV4-1 and TRBJ2-7, with TRBD1 identical over 9 bases. Germline CDR1 reads MGHRA; CDR2 reads YSYEKL. The V and J ends lost 2 bases and 3 bases, in that order; junction bases with no gene match: 2. The CDR3 contains 14 residues. The CDR3 region has the DNA TGCGCCAGCAGCCAATGGGACAGGGTCTACGAGCAGTACTTC. Translating gives CASSQWDRVYEQYF.

The chain uses TRBV6-1 and TRBJ1-5, with D possibly TRBD1 on 6 matching bases. This CDR3 is 15 amino acids long. Germline CDR1 is MNHNS and CDR2 is SASEGT. V lost 10 bases to trimming and J lost 9 bases, with 25 bases between them. The CDR3 loop reads CATRGGRLSTGPQHF. In nucleotides, the CDR3 is TGTGCCACGAGGGGGGGACGGTTATCAACTGGGCCCCAGCATTTT.

V and J are TRBV10-1 and TRBJ1-1; no clear D gene. In germline, CDR1 is WNHNN, CDR2 SYGVQD (reference sequence). V was trimmed by 4 bases and J by 0 bases, leaving 6 bases between them. The CDR3 is 13 residues long. CDR3 in DNA: TGCGCCAGCAGTGTTACTGTGAACACTGAAGCTTTCTTT. Encoded protein: CASSVTVNTEAFF.

Details on this clone: The same CDR3 arises from other DNA sequences in this sample as well. The rearrangement links TRBV7-2 to TRBJ2-3; TRBD2 agrees at 8 bases. V dropped 3 bases and J dropped 11; count of bases not matched to a gene: 13. This CDR3 has 15 amino acids. Germline V gene lookup returns CDR1 SGHTA and CDR2 FQGNSA. The CDR3 DNA sequence: TGTGCCAGCAGCTTGGCACTGGCGGGAGGCGGGGTGCAGTATTTT. It yields the protein CASSLALAGGGVQYF.

The chain links TRBV18 to TRBJ2-1, with 9 nucleotides matching TRBD2. The CDR3 sequence is 17 residues long. CDR1 KGHSH and CDR2 LQKENI come from the germline V gene. Trimming took 1 base from V and 0 from J; bases not matched to a gene: 4. As DNA, the CDR3 is TGTGCCAGCTCACCACTAGCGGGGGTGAGCTCCTACAATGAGCAGTTCTTC. Its protein product is CASSPLAGVSSYNEQFF.

The V gene is TRBV7-8, the J gene TRBJ2-2; D not certain. V was cut by 0 bases and J by 0 bases, with 5 bases left in between. The germline V gene encodes CDR1 SGHVS and CDR2 FQNEAQ. This CDR3 spans 15 amino acids. The DNA for the CDR3 is TGTGCCAGCAGCTTAGCGTCGGCGAACACCGGGGAGCTGTTTTTT. It codes for CASSLASANTGELFF.

The rearrangement links TRBV25-1 to TRBJ2-5; TRBD2 might be the D (6 bases). The CDR3 length is 14 residues. Trimming shortened V by 7 bases and J by 7 bases, and 19 bases separated the two germline ends. Germline lookup yields CDR1 MGHDK and CDR2 SYGVNS. The CDR3 DNA reads as TGTGCCAGCACGCCTCTCGGGGGTCGTGGGACCCAGTACTTC. This encodes CASTPLGGRGTQYF.

V gene TRBV5-6 combines with J gene TRBJ2-7; D may be TRBD2 (5 bases). Germline V gene lookup returns CDR1 SGHDT and CDR2 YYEEEE. The CDR3 has 15 residues. Deletions cut 4 bases from V and 2 bases from J, with 16 bases between. In nucleotides, the CDR3 is TGTGCCAGCAGCAGCGGCGGAGGACCTCCCTACGAGCAGTACTTC. As protein: CASSSGGGPPYEQYF.

This chain links TRBV6-6 with TRBJ2-1; perhaps TRBD2 as D (7 bases). V shed 8 bases and J shed 0 bases, with 11 bases lying between them. The germline V gene has CDR1 MNHNY and CDR2 SVGAGI (reference sequence). This CDR3 contains 14 residues. In nucleotides, the CDR3 is TGTGCCAGCGGGGGGGCCAGCTCCTACAATGAGCAGTTCTTC. Its translation is CASGGASSYNEQFF.

This clone has only a few counts. The gene calls are TRBV5-5 and TRBJ1-2; D is unresolved. CDR1 SGHKS and CDR2 YYEKEE come from the germline V gene (reference sequence). The CDR3 consists of 12 residues. Trimming took 0 bases from V and 10 from J, leaving 10 bases between them. The CDR3 DNA is TGTGCCAGCAGCTTGGGGGAGAAAAACTACACCTTC. It yields the protein CASSLGEKNYTF.

On this clone: Other DNA sequences within the sample encode an identical CDR3. The V call is TRBV6-5, the J call TRBJ2-3; a possible D gene is TRBD2 (6 bases). CDR3 length: 14 amino acids. With 6 bases removed from V and 6 bases from J, the gap between germline ends came to 16 bases. Germline V CDR1 and CDR2: MNHEY, SVGAGI. As DNA, the CDR3 is TGTGCCAGCAGGGGGACTCTGAGGAAGGATACGCAGTATTTT. Protein sequence: CASRGTLRKDTQYF.

The rearrangement joins TRBV9 to TRBJ2-2; D unclear. The CDR3 extends over 12 amino acids. Germline lookup yields CDR1 SGDLS and CDR2 YYNGEE. Trimming removed 6 bases from V and 6 bases from J, with 9 bases in between. CDR3: CASTPGPGELFF. The CDR3 DNA reads TGTGCCAGCACCCCCGGTCCCGGGGAGCTGTTTTTT.

On this clone itself: Other nucleotide sequences from this sample produce the same CDR3. The rearrangement joins TRBV19 to TRBJ1-2; no reliable D call. This CDR3 region has 13 residues. Germline-derived CDR1 and CDR2 are LNHDA and SQIVND (reference sequence). Between the trimmed V and J ends, which lost 9 bases and 6 bases, there was a span of 17 bases. This chain's CDR3 is CASRRSGTDGYTF. Written as DNA, the CDR3 is TGTGCCAGCAGACGCAGCGGAACAGATGGCTACACCTTC.

This clone came up a few times. The rearrangement links TRBV5-1 to TRBJ2-7, with unresolved D. Germline-derived CDR1 and CDR2 are SGHRS and YFSETQ. The CDR3 loop spans 13 amino acids. V lost 3 bases, J lost 3 bases, and 10 bases lay in between. The CDR3 nucleotides read TGCGCCAGCAGCTCGATGGGCGTCTACGAGCAGTACTTC. This translates into CASSSMGVYEQYF.

This chain joins TRBV6-5 and TRBJ2-1; D may be TRBD1 (5 bases). The CDR3 covers 14 residues. Trimming stripped 2 bases from V and 2 bases from J, with 7 bases between. Germline V gene data show CDR1 as MNHEY and CDR2 as SVGAGI. CDR3 amino acids: CASSYRGTYNEQFF. As DNA, the CDR3 is TGTGCCAGCAGTTACAGGGGAACCTACAATGAGCAGTTCTTC.

V is TRBV28 and J is TRBJ2-3; D not resolved. Germline CDR1 MDHEN, CDR2 SYDVKM. Trimming removed 5 bases at V and 2 bases at J, with 17 bases between. The CDR3 has 16 amino acids. In DNA, the CDR3 is TGTGCCAGCAGTGGCGGCTGGCGGCAAAACACAGATACGCAGTATTTT. This translates into CASSGGWRQNTDTQYF.

The chain links TRBV18 to TRBJ2-7; 7 bases are shared with TRBD1. The CDR3 consists of 12 residues. The germline V gene encodes CDR1 KGHSH and CDR2 LQKENI. Germline trimming cut 8 bases from V and 4 bases from J; bases unmatched to any gene: 5. The CDR3 here is CASESTGYEQYF. CDR3 sequence (DNA): TGTGCCAGCGAGTCGACAGGGTACGAGCAGTACTTC.

This clone was seen only a few times. A much larger clonotype is one base distant, so this may be a read error. Other nucleotide sequences in the sample specify the same CDR3. This chain joins TRBV4-1 and TRBJ1-1; 8 nucleotides agree with TRBD1. From germline, CDR1 is MGHRA and CDR2 YSYEKL. The CDR3 loop spans 15 amino acids. V was clipped by 4 bases and J by 6 bases; unmatched bases: 10. The CDR3 region is CASSLTTGDGAEAFF. The CDR3 region has the DNA TGCGCCAGCAGCCTAACGACAGGGGATGGGGCTGAAGCTTTCTTT.

This chain uses TRBV9 with TRBJ2-3; 12 nucleotides agree with TRBD2. J lost 1 base, V lost 3 bases, and 3 bases had no gene match. This CDR3 comprises 16 residues. Germline V lookup: CDR1 SGDLS, CDR2 YYNGEE. Here the CDR3 reads CASSERLAGGTDTQYF. CDR3 coding DNA: TGTGCCAGCAGCGAACGACTAGCGGGGGGCACAGATACGCAGTATTTT.

The V gene is TRBV29-1, the J gene TRBJ2-5, with 14 nucleotides matching TRBD2. Germline V gene data show CDR1 as SQVTM and CDR2 as ANQGSEA. With 6 bases clipped from V and 5 bases from J, the junction kept 8 bases outside the gene matches. This CDR3 contains 15 residues. The CDR3 sequence is CSVKGLAGGEETQYF. For the CDR3, the DNA is TGCAGCGTAAAAGGACTAGCGGGGGGAGAGGAGACCCAGTACTTC.

V usage is TRBV25-1 and J usage is TRBJ1-1; D uncertain. Trimming took off 7 bases at V and 7 bases at J, with 10 bases between the two ends. This CDR3 region has 11 residues. Germline CDR1 reads MGHDK; CDR2 reads SYGVNS. CDR3 bases: TGTGCCAGCATTGGCATTAATGAAGCTTTCTTT. Translating it yields CASIGINEAFF.

V usage is TRBV7-9 and J usage is TRBJ1-2, with 8 bases lining up with TRBD1. The V gene end was trimmed by 8 bases and the J gene end by 7 bases; junction bases not matched to a gene: 12. There are 14 residues in the CDR3. Per germline, CDR1 SEHNR and CDR2 FQNEAQ (reference sequence). This chain's CDR3 is CASAGQVFVAGYTF. CDR3 bases: TGTGCCAGCGCGGGACAGGTTTTTGTTGCTGGCTACACCTTC.

Concerning this clone itself: This same CDR3 is encoded by further DNA sequences in the sample. The chain combines TRBV27 with TRBJ2-7, with 10 bases aligning to TRBD1. The CDR3 spans 14 residues. V shed 5 bases and J 3 bases; nucleotides not matched to a gene: 4. CDR1 and CDR2 from the germline V gene are MNHEY and SMNVEV (reference sequence). CDR3 protein: CASSPRTGGYEQYF. The CDR3 region has the DNA TGTGCCAGCAGTCCAAGGACAGGGGGCTACGAGCAGTACTTC.

V gene TRBV6-4 combines with J gene TRBJ2-3, with D possibly being TRBD2 (5 bases). This CDR3 is 13 amino acids long. Germline V gives CDR1 MRHNA, CDR2 SNTAGT. The germline V and J ends were trimmed by 6 bases and 6 bases, with 13 bases remaining between them. CDR3 in amino acids: CASRGLGADTQYF. As DNA, the CDR3 is TGTGCCAGCAGAGGACTCGGCGCGGATACGCAGTATTTT.